This record looks at one T cell receptor beta chain sequence and its context. Germline V gene lookup returns CDR1 SNHLY and CDR2 FYNNEI. This CDR3 region has 12 residues. V lost 5 bases and J lost 5, with 9 bases in between. The protocol was immunoSEQ multiplex PCR, while the TCRdb copy is restricted to in-frame clones and leaves out a portion. The sample has 300,000 to 400,000 clones, 85% seen once. The data were obtained in a study of blood T cell repertoires in COVID-19. A case of COVID-19 had been met by exposed participants within 2 weeks before study entry. The sequence was obtained from a woman in her twenties or thirties who had been exposed to COVID-19. The sequencing input was PBMCs or T cells enriched from blood (not recorded which). V is TRBV2 and J is TRBJ2-5; D is perhaps TRBD2 (5 bases). The CDR3: CASSSGEETQYF. DNA for the CDR3: TGTGCCAGCAGTTCCGGGGAGGAGACCCAGTACTTC.